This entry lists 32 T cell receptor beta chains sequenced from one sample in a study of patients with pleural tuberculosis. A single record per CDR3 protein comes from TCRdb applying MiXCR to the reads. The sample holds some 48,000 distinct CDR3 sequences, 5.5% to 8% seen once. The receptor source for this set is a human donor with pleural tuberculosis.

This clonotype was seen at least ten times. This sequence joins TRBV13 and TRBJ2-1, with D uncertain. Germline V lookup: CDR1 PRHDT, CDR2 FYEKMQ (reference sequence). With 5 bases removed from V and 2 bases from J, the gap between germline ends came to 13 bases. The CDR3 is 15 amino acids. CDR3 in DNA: TGTGCCAGCAGCCCGGAGATTAGTACCTACAATGAGCAGTTCTTC. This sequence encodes CASSPEISTYNEQFF.

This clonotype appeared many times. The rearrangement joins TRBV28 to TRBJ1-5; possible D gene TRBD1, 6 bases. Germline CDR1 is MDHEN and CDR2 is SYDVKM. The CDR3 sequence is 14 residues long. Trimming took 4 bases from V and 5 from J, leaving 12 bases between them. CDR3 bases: TGTGCCAGCAGTTCCCAGGGGATGTATCAGCCCCAGCATTTT. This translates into CASSSQGMYQPQHF.

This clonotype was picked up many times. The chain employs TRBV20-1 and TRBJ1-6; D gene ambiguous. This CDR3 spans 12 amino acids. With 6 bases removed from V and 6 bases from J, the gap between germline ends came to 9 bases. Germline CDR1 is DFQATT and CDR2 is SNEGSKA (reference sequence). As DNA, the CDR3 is TGCAGTGCATCCGGCGGTAATTCACCCCTCCACTTT. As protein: CSASGGNSPLHF.

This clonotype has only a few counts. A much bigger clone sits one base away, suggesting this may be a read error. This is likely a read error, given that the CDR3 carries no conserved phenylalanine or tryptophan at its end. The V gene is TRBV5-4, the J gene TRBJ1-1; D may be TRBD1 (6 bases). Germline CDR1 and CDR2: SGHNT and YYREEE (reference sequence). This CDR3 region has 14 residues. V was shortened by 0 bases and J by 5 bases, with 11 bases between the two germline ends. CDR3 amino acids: CASSLAGGQTEAFL. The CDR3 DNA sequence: TGTGCCAGCAGCTTGGCCGGGGGGCAGACTGAAGCTTTCCTT.

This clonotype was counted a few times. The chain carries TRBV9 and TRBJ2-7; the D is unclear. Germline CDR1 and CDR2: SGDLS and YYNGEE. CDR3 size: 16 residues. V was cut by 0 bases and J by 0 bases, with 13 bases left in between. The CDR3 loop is CASSVERSFFSYEQYV. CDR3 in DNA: TGTGCCAGCAGCGTAGAAAGGAGCTTCTTCTCCTACGAGCAGTACGTC.

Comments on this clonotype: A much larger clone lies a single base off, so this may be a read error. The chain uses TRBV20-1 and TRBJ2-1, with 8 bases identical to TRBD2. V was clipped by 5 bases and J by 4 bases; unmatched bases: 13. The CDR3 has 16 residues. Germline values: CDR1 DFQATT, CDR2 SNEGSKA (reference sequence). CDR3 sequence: CSASRTSRATYNEQFF. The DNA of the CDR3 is TGCAGTGCTTCCCGGACTAGCAGGGCCACATACAATGAGCAGTTCTTC.

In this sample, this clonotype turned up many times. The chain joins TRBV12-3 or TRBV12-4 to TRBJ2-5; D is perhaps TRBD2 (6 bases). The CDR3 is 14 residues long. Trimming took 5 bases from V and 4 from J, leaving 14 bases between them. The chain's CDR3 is CASSQISGPETQYF. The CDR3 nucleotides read TGTGCCAGCAGTCAGATAAGCGGGCCAGAGACCCAGTACTTC.

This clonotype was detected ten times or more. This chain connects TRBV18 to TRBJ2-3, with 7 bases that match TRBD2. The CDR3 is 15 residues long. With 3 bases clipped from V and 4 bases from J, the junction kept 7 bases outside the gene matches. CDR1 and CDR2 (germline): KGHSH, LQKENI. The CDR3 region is CASSPRSGGPDTQYF. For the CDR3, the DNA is TGTGCCAGCTCACCCCGATCGGGAGGCCCAGATACGCAGTATTTT.

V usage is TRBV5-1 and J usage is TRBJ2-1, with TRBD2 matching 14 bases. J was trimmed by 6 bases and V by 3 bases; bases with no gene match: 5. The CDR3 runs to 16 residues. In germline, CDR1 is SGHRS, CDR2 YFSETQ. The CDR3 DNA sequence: TGCGCCAGCAGCTCGACTAGCGGGAGGGCCATCAATGAGCAGTTCTTC. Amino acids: CASSSTSGRAINEQFF.

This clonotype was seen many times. CDR3: CATTGYTGELFF. In DNA form, the CDR3 reads TGTGCCACCACGGGTTACACCGGGGAGCTGTTTTTT. The V call is TRBV24-1, the J call TRBJ2-2; D gene ambiguous. Germline loops: CDR1 KGHDR, CDR2 SFDVKD. Trimming took off 8 bases at V and 3 bases at J, with 6 bases between the two ends. The CDR3 is 12 amino acids.

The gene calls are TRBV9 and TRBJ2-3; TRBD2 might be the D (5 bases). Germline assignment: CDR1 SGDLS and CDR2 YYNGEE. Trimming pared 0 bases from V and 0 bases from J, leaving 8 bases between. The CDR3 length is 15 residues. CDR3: CASSVVRDSTDTQYF. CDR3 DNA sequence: TGTGCCAGCAGCGTAGTCCGGGATAGCACAGATACGCAGTATTTT.

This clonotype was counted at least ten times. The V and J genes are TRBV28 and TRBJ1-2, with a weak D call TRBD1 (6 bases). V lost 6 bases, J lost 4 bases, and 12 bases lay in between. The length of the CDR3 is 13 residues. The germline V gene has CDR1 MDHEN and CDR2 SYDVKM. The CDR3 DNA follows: TGTGCCAGCAGGGCGACAGGCCCCTATGGCTACACCTTC. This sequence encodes CASRATGPYGYTF.

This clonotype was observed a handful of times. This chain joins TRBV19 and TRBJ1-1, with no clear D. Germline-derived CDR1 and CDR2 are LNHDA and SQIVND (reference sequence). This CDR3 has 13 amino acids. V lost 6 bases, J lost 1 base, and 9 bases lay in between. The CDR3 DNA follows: TGTGCCAGTAGGCACCTTTCGAACACTGAAGCTTTCTTT. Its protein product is CASRHLSNTEAFF.

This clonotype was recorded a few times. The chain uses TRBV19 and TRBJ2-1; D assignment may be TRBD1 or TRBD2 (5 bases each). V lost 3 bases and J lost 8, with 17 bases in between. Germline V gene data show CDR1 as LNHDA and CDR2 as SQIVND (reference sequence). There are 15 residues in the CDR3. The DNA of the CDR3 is TGTGCCAGTAGTATTGGGACCCGGATGATCGATGAGCAGTTCTTC. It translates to CASSIGTRMIDEQFF.

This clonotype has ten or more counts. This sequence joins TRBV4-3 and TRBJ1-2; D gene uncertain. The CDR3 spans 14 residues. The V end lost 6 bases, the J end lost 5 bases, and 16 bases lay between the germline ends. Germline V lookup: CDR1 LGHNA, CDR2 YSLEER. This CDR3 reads CASRPQISGYGYTF. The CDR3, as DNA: TGCGCCAGCAGGCCCCAGATTTCTGGGTATGGCTACACCTTC.

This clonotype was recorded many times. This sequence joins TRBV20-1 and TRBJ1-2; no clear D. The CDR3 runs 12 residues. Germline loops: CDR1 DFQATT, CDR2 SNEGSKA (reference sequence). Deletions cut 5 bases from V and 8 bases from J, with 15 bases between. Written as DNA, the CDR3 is TGCAGTGCTCCGAGGGAGGGTGCGGGCTACACCTTC. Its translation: CSAPREGAGYTF.

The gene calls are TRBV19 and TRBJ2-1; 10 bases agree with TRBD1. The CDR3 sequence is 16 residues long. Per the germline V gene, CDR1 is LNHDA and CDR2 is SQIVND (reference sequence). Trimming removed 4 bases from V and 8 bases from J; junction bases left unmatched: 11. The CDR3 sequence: CASSRVGQGISYEQFF. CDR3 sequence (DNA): TGTGCCAGTAGTAGAGTGGGACAGGGGATATCGTATGAGCAGTTCTTC.

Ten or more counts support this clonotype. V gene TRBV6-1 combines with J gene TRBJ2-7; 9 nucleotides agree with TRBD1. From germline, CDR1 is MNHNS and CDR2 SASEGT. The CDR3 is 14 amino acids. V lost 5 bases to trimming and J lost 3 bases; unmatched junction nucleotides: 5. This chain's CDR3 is CASSTNRGHYEQYV. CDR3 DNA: TGTGCCAGCAGTACAAACAGGGGGCACTACGAGCAGTACGTC.

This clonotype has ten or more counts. The CDR3 protein is CASSFSSAGGNEQFF. CDR3 DNA sequence: TGTGCCAGCAGTTTCTCGAGCGCGGGAGGGAATGAGCAGTTCTTC. The chain recombines TRBV28 with TRBJ2-1, with TRBD2 matching over 9 bases. This CDR3 spans 15 amino acids. J was trimmed by 7 bases and V by 3 bases; bases with no gene match: 7. Germline V gene data show CDR1 as MDHEN and CDR2 as SYDVKM. The full variable domain, rest sourced from reference TRBV28 and TRBJ2-1, is DVKVTQSSRYLVKRTGEKVFLECVQDMDHENMFWYRQDPGLGLRLIYFSYDVKMKEKGDIPEGYSVSREKKERFSLILESASTNQTSMYLCASSFSSAGGNEQFFGPGTRLTVL.

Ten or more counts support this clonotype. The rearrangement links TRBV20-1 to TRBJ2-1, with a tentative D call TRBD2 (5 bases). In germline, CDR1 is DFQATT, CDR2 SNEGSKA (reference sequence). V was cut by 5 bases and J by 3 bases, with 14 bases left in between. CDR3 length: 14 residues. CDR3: CSASTGLRYNEQFF. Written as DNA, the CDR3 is TGCAGTGCTTCGACCGGACTTCGCTACAATGAGCAGTTCTTC.

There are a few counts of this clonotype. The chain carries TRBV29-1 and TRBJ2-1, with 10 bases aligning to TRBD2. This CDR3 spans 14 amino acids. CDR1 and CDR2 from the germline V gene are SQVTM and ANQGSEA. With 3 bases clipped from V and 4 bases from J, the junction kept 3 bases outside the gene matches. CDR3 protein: CSVEGSGGYNEQFF. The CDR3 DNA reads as TGCAGCGTTGAGGGTAGCGGGGGGTACAATGAGCAGTTCTTC.

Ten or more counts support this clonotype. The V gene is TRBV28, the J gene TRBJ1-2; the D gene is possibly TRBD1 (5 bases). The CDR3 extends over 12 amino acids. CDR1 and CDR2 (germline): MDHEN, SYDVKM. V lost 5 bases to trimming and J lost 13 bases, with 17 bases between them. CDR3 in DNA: TGTGCCAGCAGTAAGGACATTCCCACTCGCACCTTC. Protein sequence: CASSKDIPTRTF.

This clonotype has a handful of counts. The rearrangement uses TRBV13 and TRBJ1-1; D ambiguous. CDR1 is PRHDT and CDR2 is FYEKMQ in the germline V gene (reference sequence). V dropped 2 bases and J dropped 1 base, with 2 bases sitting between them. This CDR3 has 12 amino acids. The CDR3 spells CASSLPNTEAFF. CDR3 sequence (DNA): TGTGCCAGCAGCTTACCGAACACTGAAGCTTTCTTT.

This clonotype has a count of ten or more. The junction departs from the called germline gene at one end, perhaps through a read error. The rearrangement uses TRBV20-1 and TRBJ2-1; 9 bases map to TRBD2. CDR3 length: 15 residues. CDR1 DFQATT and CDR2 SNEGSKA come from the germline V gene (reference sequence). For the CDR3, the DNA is TGCAGTGCTAGGCCCCATAGCGGGGGCTACAATGAGCTGTTCTTC. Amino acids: CSARPHSGGYNELFF.

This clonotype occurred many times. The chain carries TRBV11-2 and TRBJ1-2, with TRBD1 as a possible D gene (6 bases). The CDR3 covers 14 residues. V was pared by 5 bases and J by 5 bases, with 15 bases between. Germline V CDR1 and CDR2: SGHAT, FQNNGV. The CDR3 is CASSPGTTPYGYTF. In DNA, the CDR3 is TGTGCCAGCAGCCCGGGGACAACACCTTATGGCTACACCTTC.

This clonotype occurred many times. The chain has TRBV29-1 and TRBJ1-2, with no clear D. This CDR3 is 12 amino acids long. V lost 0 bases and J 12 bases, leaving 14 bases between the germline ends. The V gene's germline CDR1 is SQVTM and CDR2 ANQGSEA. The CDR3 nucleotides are TGCAGCGTTGAAGACTCCCGAGGGCCCCACACCTTC. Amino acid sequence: CSVEDSRGPHTF.

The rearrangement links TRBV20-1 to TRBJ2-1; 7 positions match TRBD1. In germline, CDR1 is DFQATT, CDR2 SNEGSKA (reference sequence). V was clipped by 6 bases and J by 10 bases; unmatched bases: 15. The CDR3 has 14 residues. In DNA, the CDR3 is TGCAGTGCGGACGCCGGGACAGCGACCCCCGAGCAGTTCTTC. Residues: CSADAGTATPEQFF.

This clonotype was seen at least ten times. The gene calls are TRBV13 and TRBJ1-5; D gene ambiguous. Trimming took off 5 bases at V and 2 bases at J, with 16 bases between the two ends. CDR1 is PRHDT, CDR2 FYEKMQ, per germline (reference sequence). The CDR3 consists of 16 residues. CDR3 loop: CASSRMRVYGNQPQHF. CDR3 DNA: TGTGCCAGCAGCAGAATGAGGGTTTACGGCAATCAGCCCCAGCATTTT.

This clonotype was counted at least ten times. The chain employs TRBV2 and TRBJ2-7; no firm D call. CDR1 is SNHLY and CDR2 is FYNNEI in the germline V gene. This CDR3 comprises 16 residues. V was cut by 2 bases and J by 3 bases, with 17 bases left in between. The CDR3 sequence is CASSESDSSLFYEQYF. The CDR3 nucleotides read TGTGCCAGCAGTGAATCCGACTCCTCTCTCTTCTACGAGCAGTACTTC.

This CDR3 is CASSQGAGGYTF. CDR3 in DNA: TGTGCCAGTAGTCAGGGCGCGGGGGGCTACACCTTC. The chain uses TRBV19 and TRBJ1-2, with D possibly matching TRBD1 (5 bases). The CDR3 totals 12 residues. V lost 5 bases, J lost 8 bases, and 12 bases lay in between. Germline V gene data show CDR1 as LNHDA and CDR2 as SQIVND (reference sequence).

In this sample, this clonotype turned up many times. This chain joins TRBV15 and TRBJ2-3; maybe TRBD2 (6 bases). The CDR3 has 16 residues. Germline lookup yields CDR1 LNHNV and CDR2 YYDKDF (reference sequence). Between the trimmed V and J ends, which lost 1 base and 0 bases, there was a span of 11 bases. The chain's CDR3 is CATSRGGVPSTDTQYF. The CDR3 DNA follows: TGTGCCACCAGCAGAGGGGGGGTTCCTAGCACAGATACGCAGTATTTT.

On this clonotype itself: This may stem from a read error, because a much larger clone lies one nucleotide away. The CDR3 DNA reads TGTACCAGCAGTTCTCCGGGACTAGCGACCGACTTC. Its protein product is CTSSSPGLATDF. The chain uses TRBV12-3 or TRBV12-4 and TRBJ2-5; 10 nucleotides align to TRBD2. The CDR3 loop spans 12 amino acids.